This T cell receptor beta chain derives from a study of blood T cell repertoires in COVID-19. Study as a whole: COVID-19 samples, acute and convalescent, were from the United States, Italy and Spain. Sources were T cells, B-cell-depleted T cells, or PBMCs; the material itself was cDNA or gDNA.

This CDR3 has 15 residues. Germline V gene lookup returns CDR1 SGHNT and CDR2 YYREEE (reference sequence). V lost 4 bases, J lost 5 bases, and 8 bases stayed unmatched. A few counts support this clone. Libraries were prepared by immunoSEQ multiplex PCR; TCRdb keeps only in-frame clonotypes and omits some of them. The sample consists of fewer than 120,000 clones, 75% to 80% of them appearing once. The material sequenced was peripheral blood. The TCR was taken from a woman at least 80 years old with active or convalescent COVID-19. The rearrangement joins TRBV5-4 to TRBJ1-1, with 10 positions matching TRBD1. The CDR3 reads CASSQVGQGWTEAFF. The CDR3 coding sequence is TGTGCCAGCAGCCAAGTGGGACAGGGGTGGACTGAAGCTTTCTTT. The full variable domain, in which reference TRBV5-4 and TRBJ1-1 provide the parts outside the CDR3, is ETGVTQSPTHLIKTRGQQVTLRCSSQSGHNTVSWYQQALGQGPQFIFQYYREEENGRGNFPPRFSGLQFPNYSSELNVNALELDDSALYLCASSQVGQGWTEAFFGQGTRLTVV.